This TCR beta chain emerged from a study of blood T cell repertoires in COVID-19. Method: immunoSEQ multiplex PCR; TCRdb's copy keeps in-frame clones and lacks some. The table has 140,000 to 150,000 clones, 75% to 90% seen once. The CDR3 is 15 amino acids. Germline assignment: CDR1 SGHVS and CDR2 FNYEAQ. Trimming took 1 base from V and 3 from J; bases not matched to a gene: 4. The J gene is TRBJ2-3, the V gene TRBV7-6, with 7 bases aligning to TRBD2. Sequenced: peripheral blood. The sequence came from a man between 18 and 35 years old with COVID-19, enrolled during active disease. The CDR3 is CASSLGAGVTDTQYF. The CDR3 nucleotides are TGTGCCAGCAGCTTAGGGGCGGGAGTGACAGATACGCAGTATTTT.